A selection of T cell receptor beta chains follows, all from one sample in a study of blood T cell repertoires in COVID-19. Only in-frame clones appear in the TCRdb table, and some are missing; sequencing was by immunoSEQ multiplex PCR. The table includes fewer than 120,000 clones, over 60% detected once. Sample: peripheral blood. These TCRs come from a woman aged 80 or over with acute or convalescent COVID-19. Both conserved end residues are part of each CDR3. Fields, in order: J gene, clone size, V gene, D gene, CDR3 protein, CDR3 DNA. The D gene is left open where the match is weak. Part of the rows lack a size; the others show once, few, many or a class for expanded clones.

>TRBJ2-3|-|TRBV5-6|TRBD2
CASSDGTSGRDTQYF
TGTGCCAGCAGCGACGGGACTAGCGGGAGGGATACGCAGTATTTT
>TRBJ2-6|-|TRBV2|-
CASKREQSSSGANVLTF
TGTGCCAGCAAGAGGGAACAATCGAGCTCTGGGGCCAACGTCCTGACTTTC
>TRBJ1-1|-|TRBV2|TRBD1
CASSPGTARAFF
TGTGCCAGCAGTCCCGGGACAGCGAGAGCTTTCTTT
>TRBJ2-7|-|TRBV6-5|TRBD1
CASRPGTAAYEQYF
TGTGCCAGCAGACCCGGGACAGCCGCCTACGAGCAGTACTTC
>TRBJ2-3|-|TRBV6-5|-
CASSPAASTDTQYF
TGTGCCAGCAGCCCCGCGGCCTCGACAGATACGCAGTATTTT
>TRBJ1-1|-|TRBV6-5|TRBD1
CASSKRQGSTEAFF
TGTGCCAGCAGTAAAAGACAGGGGTCCACTGAAGCTTTCTTT
>TRBJ2-1|-|TRBV7-3|TRBD2
CASSLAPWASGGSEQFF
TGTGCCAGCAGCTTGGCGCCCTGGGCTAGCGGGGGTTCTGAGCAGTTCTTC
>TRBJ1-5|-|TRBV28|TRBD1
CAAGTVSGQPQHF
TGTGCCGCCGGGACAGTGTCGGGTCAGCCCCAGCATTTT
>TRBJ2-2|-|TRBV4-2|TRBD2
CASSPTSGNTGELFF
TGTGCCAGCAGCCCGACTAGCGGGAACACCGGGGAGCTGTTTTTT
>TRBJ1-1|-|TRBV7-2|-
CASSPQGRTEAFF
TGTGCCAGCAGTCCGCAGGGGCGGACTGAAGCTTTCTTT
>TRBJ2-1|-|TRBV5-6|TRBD2
CASSLGLAGRFEQFF
TGTGCCAGCAGCTTAGGACTAGCGGGGCGCTTTGAGCAGTTCTTC
>TRBJ2-3|-|TRBV5-4|TRBD2
CASNITSGSLSDTQYF
TGTGCCAGCAACATAACTAGCGGGAGTTTGTCAGATACGCAGTATTTT
>TRBJ2-3|-|TRBV4-3|TRBD2
CASSQETSGRRADTQYF
TGCGCCAGCAGCCAAGAGACTAGCGGGAGAAGAGCAGATACGCAGTATTTT
>TRBJ2-7|-|TRBV7-2|TRBD2
CASSATSVSYEQYF
TGTGCCAGCAGCGCGACTAGCGTGTCCTACGAGCAGTACTTC
>TRBJ1-1|-|TRBV29-1|-
CSVGDLRAAFF
TGCAGCGTTGGTGACCTCAGGGCAGCTTTCTTT
>TRBJ2-3|-|TRBV2|-
CASSYPGVPSDTQYF
TGTGCCAGCAGCTACCCGGGGGTCCCGTCAGATACGCAGTATTTT
>TRBJ1-4|few|TRBV2|-
CASSGGVEKLFF
TGTGCCAGCAGCGGAGGGGTTGAAAAACTGTTTTTT
>TRBJ2-5|-|TRBV6-2/TRBV6-3|-
CASSYSRGSKETQYF
TGTGCCAGCAGTTACTCGCGGGGCAGTAAAGAGACCCAGTACTTC
>TRBJ2-7|-|TRBV11-2|-
CASSLVPFGQYF
TGTGCCAGCAGCTTAGTACCCTTCGGGCAGTACTTC
>TRBJ2-3|-|TRBV29-1|TRBD2
CSVRLAGSTDTQYF
TGCAGCGTTAGACTAGCGGGGAGCACAGATACGCAGTATTTT
>TRBJ2-5|-|TRBV12-3/TRBV12-4|TRBD2
CASSPTSGVNQYF
TGTGCCAGCAGTCCGACTAGCGGGGTAAACCAGTACTTC
>TRBJ2-2|-|TRBV5-1|TRBD2
CASKAGVVTGELFF
TGCGCCAGCAAGGCGGGAGTCGTCACCGGGGAGCTGTTTTTT
>TRBJ2-7|-|TRBV11-2|-
CASSPEQGKLYEQYF
TGTGCCAGCAGCCCCGAACAGGGAAAGCTCTACGAGCAGTACTTC
>TRBJ1-6|-|TRBV6-1|-
CASSEYNRDFPNSPLHF
TGTGCCAGCAGTGAATACAACCGGGACTTCCCTAATTCACCCCTCCACTTT
>TRBJ2-1|-|TRBV7-2|TRBD2
CASSPSGAGTSGRRDEQFF
TGTGCCAGCAGCCCCTCCGGAGCCGGGACTAGCGGGAGGAGGGATGAGCAGTTCTTC